Below are 27 T cell receptor beta chains sequenced from a single sample in a study of CD8 T cells in Susac syndrome. RNA, at about 0.5 to 1 ug, was reverse transcribed with random hexamers. TCRdb called the immunoSEQ multiplex PCR reads again in MiXCR, with one record for every CDR3 protein. The table records 70,000 or so distinct CDR3 sequences, roughly 94% of them present only once. The source material was CD8+ T cells from PBMCs. The receptors shown here come from a human donor in good health.

The chain joins TRBV5-6 to TRBJ1-5, with D possibly being TRBD1 (5 bases). Germline CDR1 SGHDT, CDR2 YYEEEE. The CDR3 has 14 residues. Between the trimmed V and J ends, which lost 0 bases and 11 bases, there was a span of 15 bases. The CDR3 protein is CASSLGGVGRSQHF. The CDR3 nucleotides read TGTGCCAGCAGCTTGGGGGGGGTTGGCAGGTCCCAGCATTTT.

The rearrangement joins TRBV2 to TRBJ1-2; D perhaps matches TRBD1 (6 bases). Germline V gives CDR1 SNHLY, CDR2 FYNNEI. Trimming removed 0 bases from V and 8 bases from J, with 16 bases in between. This CDR3 is 15 amino acids long. The CDR3 sequence is CASSEADSELGGYTF. CDR3 coding DNA: TGTGCCAGCAGTGAAGCGGACAGTGAGTTGGGAGGCTACACCTTC.

The CDR3 region is CTSSRGRDTFYEQYV. CDR3 sequence (DNA): TGCACCAGCAGCCGGGGGCGGGACACCTTCTACGAGCAGTACGTC. The chain joins TRBV1 to TRBJ2-7; TRBD1, the table's D call, lacks a check against the DNA. TRBV1 is assigned pseudogene status. This CDR3 contains 15 residues.

This chain joins TRBV29-1 and TRBJ2-4; TRBD1 is a possible D gene (5 bases). This CDR3 region has 12 residues. CDR1 SQVTM and CDR2 ANQGSEA come from the germline V gene. V was clipped by 5 bases and J by 7 bases, with 12 bases between them. CDR3 nucleotide sequence: TGCAGCGTTTTGTCAGGGTGGAACATTCAGTACTTC. Its protein product is CSVLSGWNIQYF.

V and J are TRBV27 and TRBJ2-7; the match to TRBD2 covers 11 bases. Germline V CDR1 and CDR2: MNHEY, SMNVEV (reference sequence). V trimming: 0 bases; J trimming: 6 bases; junction bases outside the gene matches: 4. The CDR3 contains 15 residues. CDR3 DNA sequence: TGTGCCAGCAGTTTATCGAGGCTAGCGGGGGGCGAGCAGTACTTC. Amino acids: CASSLSRLAGGEQYF.

This chain connects TRBV19 to TRBJ1-4, with a weak D call TRBD1 (6 bases). The germline gives CDR1 LNHDA, CDR2 SQIVND (reference sequence). The CDR3 spans 13 residues. V dropped 5 bases and J dropped 6 bases, with 10 bases sitting between them. CDR3 residues: CASSYRVDEKLFF. CDR3 coding DNA: TGTGCCAGTAGTTACAGGGTGGATGAAAAACTGTTTTTT. Variable domain in full (rest from reference TRBV19 and TRBJ1-4): DGGITQSPKYLFRKEGQNVTLSCEQNLNHDAMYWYRQDPGQGLRLIYYSQIVNDFQKGDIAEGYSVSREKKESFPLTVTSAQKNPTAFYLCASSYRVDEKLFFGSGTQLSVL.

The chain combines TRBV27 with TRBJ1-6; a possible D gene is TRBD1 (5 bases). V lost 6 bases, J lost 9 bases, and 18 bases lay in between. The CDR3 contains 15 residues. Germline CDR1 MNHEY, CDR2 SMNVEV (reference sequence). This CDR3 reads CASSWGGPWGSPLHF. Written as DNA, the CDR3 is TGTGCCAGCAGCTGGGGGGGACCCTGGGGTTCACCCCTCCACTTT.

In its sample, this clonotype was seen a few times. The chain combines TRBV29-1 with TRBJ2-5; 8 bases match TRBD2. After removal of 1 base from V and 0 bases from J, the junction contained 4 bases not matched to a gene. In germline, CDR1 is SQVTM, CDR2 ANQGSEA. There are 15 residues in the CDR3. As DNA, the CDR3 is TGCAGCGTTGAAGGAATAGCGGGGAACCAAGAGACCCAGTACTTC. Protein sequence: CSVEGIAGNQETQYF.

The rearrangement uses TRBV2 and TRBJ1-1; D not certain. Germline CDR1 SNHLY, CDR2 FYNNEI. Trimming left V 5 bases short and J 2 bases short, with 12 bases between. The CDR3 loop spans 14 amino acids. CDR3 in amino acids: CASSSGRGNTEAFF. For the CDR3, the DNA is TGTGCCAGCAGTTCCGGACGCGGTAACACTGAAGCTTTCTTT.

This chain links TRBV6-6 with TRBJ2-7; weak D call: TRBD2 (6 bases). The V end was cut by 7 bases, the J end by 6 bases, with 16 bases between. There are 13 residues in the CDR3. Germline values: CDR1 MNHNY, CDR2 SVGAGI (reference sequence). The CDR3 nucleotides read TGTGCCAGCACTCCGGCGTGGGGAGGCGAGCAGTACGTC. It translates to CASTPAWGGEQYV.

The chain couples TRBV28 to TRBJ1-1; D is unresolved. From germline, CDR1 is MDHEN and CDR2 SYDVKM. V was clipped by 3 bases and J by 5 bases, with 10 bases between them. CDR3 length equals 13 residues. The CDR3 DNA follows: TGTGCCAGCAGTTTCCGAGGGTTAACTGAAGCTTTCTTT. This encodes CASSFRGLTEAFF.

The chain links TRBV29-1 to TRBJ2-7; 8 positions agree with TRBD1. The germline CDR1 and CDR2 sequences are SQVTM and ANQGSEA. V was pared by 3 bases and J by 0 bases, with 7 bases of the junction left unmatched. This CDR3 is built from 15 residues. Written as DNA, the CDR3 is TGCAGCGTTGAGTGGGGGACAGGTCCCTCCTACGAGCAGTACTTC. This gives the protein CSVEWGTGPSYEQYF.

The chain couples TRBV9 to TRBJ1-6, with TRBD1 as a possible D gene (6 bases). V dropped 4 bases and J dropped 6 bases, with 11 bases sitting between them. There are 14 residues in the CDR3. Per germline, CDR1 SGDLS and CDR2 YYNGEE. The CDR3 nucleotides are TGTGCCAGCAGCCGTAGGGGGTTTAATTCACCCCTCCACTTT. It translates to CASSRRGFNSPLHF. Complete variable domain (other parts from reference TRBV9 and TRBJ1-6): DSGVTQTPKHLITATGQRVTLRCSPRSGDLSVYWYQQSLDQGLQFLIQYYNGEERAKGNILERFSAQQFPDLHSELNLSSLELGDSALYFCASSRRGFNSPLHFGNGTRLTVT.

The rearrangement joins TRBV7-6 to TRBJ2-5, with D hard to call. The ends were cut back, 2 bases at V and 3 bases at J, with 13 bases in the middle. Germline CDR1 and CDR2: SGHVS and FNYEAQ. The CDR3 sequence is 15 residues long. This CDR3 reads CASSLTPPLEETQYF. Here the CDR3 DNA reads TGTGCCAGCAGCTTAACCCCCCCGTTAGAAGAGACCCAGTACTTC.

V is TRBV6-5 and J is TRBJ2-5; D may be TRBD2 (5 bases). Trimming stripped 11 bases from V and 2 bases from J, with 15 bases between. Germline CDR1 reads MNHEY; CDR2 reads SVGAGI. This CDR3 comprises 13 residues. The CDR3 DNA reads TGTGCCTCCCGGCTAGCCGATCAAGAGACCCAGTACTTC. As protein: CASRLADQETQYF.

This sequence joins TRBV29-1 and TRBJ2-7; possible D gene TRBD2, 5 bases. The germline V gene has CDR1 SQVTM and CDR2 ANQGSEA. This CDR3 contains 12 residues. V dropped 5 bases and J dropped 2 bases, with 10 bases sitting between them. The CDR3 sequence: CSVLTGTYEQYV. In nucleotides, the CDR3 is TGCAGCGTTCTGACGGGAACCTACGAGCAGTACGTC.

The chain joins TRBV6-1 to TRBJ2-1, with 8 bases fitting TRBD1. Trimming took 10 bases from V and 6 from J; bases not matched to a gene: 5. The CDR3 has 12 amino acids. Per the germline V gene, CDR1 is MNHNS and CDR2 is SASEGT. The CDR3 loop reads CATRTGSNEQFF. The CDR3 bases are TGTGCCACCCGGACAGGGTCCAATGAGCAGTTCTTC.

The chain is built from TRBV4-3 and TRBJ2-3; 7 nucleotides match TRBD2. V shed 0 bases and J 4 bases; nucleotides not matched to a gene: 7. Germline V lookup: CDR1 LGHNA, CDR2 YSLEER. The CDR3 totals 16 residues. CDR3 amino acids: CASSQDGGGVSDTQYF. DNA of the CDR3: TGCGCCAGCAGCCAAGACGGCGGGGGAGTCTCAGATACGCAGTATTTT.

The chain carries TRBV14 and TRBJ1-1; unclear D gene. This CDR3 region has 13 residues. CDR1 and CDR2 (germline): SGHDN, FVKESK. Trimming cost V 1 base and J 7 bases, with 10 bases left between them. The CDR3 DNA sequence: TGTGCCAGCAGCCAAGGGGGAGGGAGTGAAGCTTTCTTT. It translates to CASSQGGGSEAFF. The full variable domain, completed using reference TRBV14 and TRBJ1-1, is EAGVTQFPSHSVIEKGQTVTLRCDPISGHDNLYWYRRVMGKEIKFLLHFVKESKQDESGMPNNRFLAERTGGTYSTLKVQPAELEDSGVYFCASSQGGGSEAFFGQGTRLTVV.

This chain links TRBV9 with TRBJ2-5, with 11 bases identical to TRBD2. The J segment lost 4 bases and the V segment lost 4 bases, leaving 9 bases of the junction unmatched. The CDR3 extends over 16 amino acids. Looked up from germline, CDR1 is SGDLS and CDR2 is YYNGEE. The DNA of the CDR3 is TGTGCCAGCAGCTTATATAGCGGGGGGGCCGGAGAGACCCAGTACTTC. Translated, it gives CASSLYSGGAGETQYF.

A remark on this clonotype: The limits of the CDR3 on the DNA are not certain, so only TCRdb's listed CDR3 is given. This chain connects TRBV21-1 to TRBJ1-1. TRBV21-1 is termed a pseudogene. The CDR3 numbers 13 amino acids, ends counted. CDR3 sequence reads: CASNFGEGTEAFF.

The chain is built from TRBV15 and TRBJ1-6; D may be TRBD1 (6 bases). The CDR3 is 16 residues long. The V end was cut by 5 bases, the J end by 5 bases, with 16 bases between. Germline lookup yields CDR1 LNHNV and CDR2 YYDKDF (reference sequence). The CDR3: CATSPPGTTHNSPLHF. DNA of the CDR3: TGTGCCACCAGCCCCCCCGGGACAACCCATAATTCACCCCTCCACTTT.

This chain uses TRBV28 with TRBJ1-1; a possible D gene is TRBD1 (5 bases). The CDR3 is made up of 13 amino acids. V lost 2 bases, J lost 5 bases, and 9 bases lay in between. The germline V gene has CDR1 MDHEN and CDR2 SYDVKM. CDR3 bases: TGTGCCAGCAGTTTAGTGGGGGGGACTGAAGCTTTCTTT. Translating it yields CASSLVGGTEAFF.

The chain recombines TRBV19 with TRBJ1-1, with D unclear. The germline V gene has CDR1 LNHDA and CDR2 SQIVND (reference sequence). V lost 2 bases and J lost 5, with 9 bases in between. The CDR3 length is 13 residues. CDR3: CASSIQRATEAFF. CDR3 nucleotide sequence: TGTGCCAGTAGTATACAAAGGGCGACTGAAGCTTTCTTT.

This chain connects TRBV9 to TRBJ2-1; 7 positions match TRBD1. The ends lost 2 bases at V and 7 bases at J; junction bases unmatched: 6. The CDR3 extends over 14 amino acids. From germline, CDR1 is SGDLS and CDR2 YYNGEE. The CDR3 protein is CASSVGDSPNEQFF. The CDR3 DNA is TGTGCCAGCAGCGTGGGGGACAGTCCTAATGAGCAGTTCTTC.

The CDR3 sequence: CASSERAGADTQYF. In DNA form, the CDR3 reads TGTGCCAGCAGTGAACGGGCAGGGGCAGATACGCAGTATTTT. The chain joins TRBV6-1 to TRBJ2-3; tentative D call: TRBD1 (6 bases). The CDR3 is 14 residues long. Trimming removed 2 bases at V and 4 bases at J, with 10 bases between. Germline V CDR1 and CDR2: MNHNS, SASEGT.

The sample holds one count of this clonotype. The gene calls are TRBV25-1 and TRBJ2-5; TRBD2 matches at 7 bases. The germline V gene encodes CDR1 MGHDK and CDR2 SYGVNS. The length of the CDR3 is 18 residues. V trimming: 0 bases; J trimming: 0 bases; junction bases outside the gene matches: 10. The CDR3 reads CASSEYTGPAGYQETQYF. Here the CDR3 DNA reads TGTGCCAGCAGTGAATATACGGGCCCAGCGGGATACCAAGAGACCCAGTACTTC.